The rows below give T cell receptor beta chains drawn from one sample of a study of regulatory T cells in long-lasting Graves disease. One entry per CDR3 protein results from TCRdb running MiXCR on the multiplex PCR reads. The profile shows 650,000 to 700,000 distinct CDR3 sequences, 25% to 35% of them singletons. The input for sequencing was peripheral blood mononuclear cells (PBMCs), taken when the disease was refractory, from a patient treated with antithyroid drugs. The receptors were sampled from a female donor with Graves disease. Each CDR3 is given with its conserved first and last residue. A D gene is named only where the DNA matches it firmly. Some rows mark clone size as missing; the rest say once, few, many or name a class of expanded clone.

TRBD2	TRBV12-3/TRBV12-4	TRBJ2-5	few	CASRKRETEQETQYF	TGTGCCAGCAGGAAGCGGGAGACCGAACAAGAGACCCAGTACTTC
-	TRBV5-1	TRBJ1-3	-	CATTRGWGNTIYF	TGCGCCACCACGCGCGGGTGGGGAAACACCATATATTTT
-	TRBV2	TRBJ1-3	-	CASSGRVRRNTIYF	TGTGCCAGCAGTGGTAGGGTCAGAAGAAACACCATATATTTT
TRBD1	TRBV4-2	TRBJ2-7	-	CASSHPPDRGTYEQYF	TGTGCCAGCAGCCATCCGCCGGACAGGGGAACCTACGAGCAGTACTTC
-	TRBV7-2	TRBJ1-5	many	CASSLEGGGYQPQHF	TGTGCCAGCAGCTTAGAAGGGGGAGGGTATCAGCCCCAGCATTTT
-	TRBV30	TRBJ2-5	-	CAWSVPGARQETQYF	TGTGCCTGGAGTGTCCCGGGCGCGAGACAAGAGACCCAGTACTTC
-	TRBV12-3/TRBV12-4	TRBJ1-2	-	CASSQRADYGYTF	TGTGCCAGCAGTCAACGAGCCGATTATGGCTACACCTTC
-	TRBV3-1	TRBJ1-2	many	CASSQQNYGYTF	TGTGCCAGCAGCCAACAGAACTATGGCTACACCTTC
TRBD1	TRBV4-2	TRBJ2-7	-	CASSQTGQGSYEQYF	TGTGCCAGCAGCCAAACAGGACAGGGATCCTACGAGCAGTACTTC
-	TRBV11-2	TRBJ1-3	-	CASSLAGAGGNTIYF	TGTGCCAGCAGCCTAGCGGGAGCGGGCGGAAACACCATATATTTT
-	TRBV11-2	TRBJ2-1	-	CASSGQSGAYNEQFF	TGTGCCAGCAGCGGTCAAAGCGGAGCGTACAATGAGCAGTTCTTC
-	TRBV28	TRBJ1-1	-	CASSLGPFRLLNTEAFF	TGTGCCAGCAGCTTGGGACCTTTTAGACTACTGAACACTGAAGCTTTCTTT
TRBD2	TRBV7-9	TRBJ2-3	-	CASSLGAGLAETTDTQYF	TGTGCCAGCAGCTTAGGGGCGGGACTAGCGGAGACCACAGATACGCAGTATTTT
-	TRBV12-3/TRBV12-4	TRBJ1-5	many	CASSLRRVRQPQHF	TGTGCCAGCAGTTTACGCAGGGTTCGGCAGCCCCAGCATTTT
-	TRBV12-3/TRBV12-4	TRBJ1-1	few	CASSPPGHPNTEAFF	TGTGCCAGCAGCCCCCCGGGACACCCGAACACTGAAGCTTTCTTT
-	TRBV6-1	TRBJ2-7	many	CASRLTGTTYEQYF	TGTGCCAGCAGACTAACAGGTACCACCTACGAGCAGTACTTC
-	TRBV11-1	TRBJ1-2	many	CASSGNVYGYTF	TGTGCCAGCAGCGGCAATGTGTATGGCTACACCTTC
TRBD1	TRBV9	TRBJ2-7	-	CASSVGYRDSSYEQYF	TGTGCCAGCAGCGTGGGATATAGGGACAGCTCCTACGAGCAGTACTTC
-	TRBV7-2	TRBJ1-5	few	CASSKQGQPQHF	TGTGCCAGCAGCAAACAGGGCCAGCCCCAGCATTTT
-	TRBV12-3/TRBV12-4	TRBJ1-5	-	CASSFPGLDQPQHF	TGTGCCAGCAGTTTCCCCGGGTTGGATCAGCCCCAGCATTTT
TRBD2	TRBV11-2	TRBJ2-7	once	CASSLVGSGAGEQYF	TGTGCCAGCAGCTTAGTTGGTAGCGGGGCCGGCGAGCAGTACTTC
-	TRBV20-1	TRBJ1-5	-	CSARELGRFAGNQPQHF	TGCAGTGCTAGAGAGTTAGGCAGGTTTGCTGGCAATCAGCCCCAGCATTTT
TRBD1	TRBV6-9	TRBJ1-1	-	CASSYYRDRITEAFF	TGTGCCAGCAGTTACTACCGGGACAGGATTACTGAAGCTTTCTTT
-	TRBV29-1	TRBJ2-7	-	CSVLQAGASYEQYF	TGCAGCGTCCTCCAGGCGGGGGCCTCCTACGAGCAGTACTTC
TRBD2	TRBV15	TRBJ2-2	-	CATSRVRWEGGELFF	TGTGCCACCAGCAGAGTGCGGTGGGAGGGTGGGGAGCTGTTTTTT
-	TRBV29-1	TRBJ1-1	-	CSVAESGTEAFF	TGCAGCGTTGCGGAGTCGGGCACTGAAGCTTTCTTT
TRBD2	TRBV29-1	TRBJ2-7	-	CSVDLFGVSGNEQYF	TGCAGCGTTGACCTCTTCGGTGTTAGCGGGAACGAGCAGTACTTC
-	TRBV11-3	TRBJ1-2	many	CASSLDVRNYGYTF	TGTGCCAGCAGCTTAGATGTCAGAAACTATGGCTACACCTTC
TRBD1	TRBV30	TRBJ1-1	few	CAWHRTGSTEAFF	TGTGCCTGGCACAGGACAGGGTCAACTGAAGCTTTCTTT
TRBD2	TRBV2	TRBJ2-3	few	CASSDVAGDTDTQYF	TGTGCCAGCAGTGATGTAGCGGGAGACACAGATACGCAGTATTTT
-	TRBV10-3	TRBJ2-2	few	CAISELNLHRELFF	TGTGCCATCAGTGAGTTAAACCTTCACCGGGAGCTGTTTTTT
TRBD1	TRBV12-3/TRBV12-4	TRBJ2-5	-	CASSSRTGLSAQYF	TGTGCCAGCAGCTCCCGGACAGGGTTATCGGCCCAGTACTTC
TRBD2	TRBV6-2/TRBV6-3	TRBJ2-5	-	CASTRDYEETQYF	TGTGCCAGCACCCGGGACTATGAAGAGACCCAGTACTTC
TRBD1	TRBV5-6	TRBJ1-2	-	CASSPPGTGGAAYGYTF	TGTGCCAGCAGCCCGCCAGGGACAGGGGGCGCCGCCTATGGCTACACCTTC
TRBD2	TRBV6-1	TRBJ2-1	-	CASSEARLAGRYEQFF	TGTGCCAGCAGTGAAGCGCGGCTAGCGGGACGGTATGAGCAGTTCTTC
-	TRBV12-3/TRBV12-4	TRBJ1-6	few	CASSLAPGRPLDSPLHF	TGTGCCAGCAGTTTAGCCCCGGGACGGCCTTTGGATTCACCCCTCCACTTT
-	TRBV9	TRBJ1-1	-	CASSKGTEIFNTEAFF	TGTGCCAGCAGTAAAGGGACGGAAATTTTTAACACTGAAGCTTTCTTT
TRBD2	TRBV6-5	TRBJ2-1	few	CASSYILAGPYNEQFF	TGTGCCAGCAGTTACATACTAGCGGGCCCCTACAATGAGCAGTTCTTC
-	TRBV28	TRBJ1-5	many	CATMFPRGDNQPQHF	TGTGCCACCATGTTTCCACGGGGGGACAATCAGCCCCAGCATTTT
-	TRBV11-2	TRBJ2-7	-	CASSSMAGQIYEQYF	TGTGCCAGCAGCTCCATGGCGGGACAGATCTACGAGCAGTACTTC
TRBD2	TRBV19	TRBJ2-7	-	CASSISTSGDEQYF	TGTGCCAGTAGTATCTCCACTAGCGGGGACGAGCAGTACTTC
TRBD1	TRBV28	TRBJ1-1	many	CASSLSTGDFLGNTEAFF	TGTGCCAGCAGTTTGTCGACAGGGGATTTTTTAGGGAACACTGAAGCTTTCTTT
-	TRBV28	TRBJ1-1	-	CASSPTQLNTEAFF	TGTGCCAGCAGTCCAACCCAGCTGAACACTGAAGCTTTCTTT
-	TRBV6-1	TRBJ1-6	-	CASRRKSAPDSPLHF	TGTGCCAGCAGAAGGAAGTCAGCACCGGACTCACCCCTCCACTTT
-	TRBV30	TRBJ1-1	few	CAWSLGTVNTEAFF	TGTGCCTGGAGCCTCGGGACCGTGAACACTGAAGCTTTCTTT
TRBD2	TRBV5-1	TRBJ2-7	many	CASSFFGLAGAGEQYF	TGCGCCAGCAGCTTCTTCGGACTAGCGGGAGCGGGGGAGCAGTACTTC
-	TRBV6-1	TRBJ2-7	-	CASSEVGKTIDEQYF	TGTGCCAGCAGTGAAGTCGGGAAGACGATCGACGAGCAGTACTTC
-	TRBV27	TRBJ1-4	-	CASRRGGLNEKLFF	TGTGCCAGCAGACGGGGGGGGCTTAATGAAAAACTGTTTTTT
TRBD2	TRBV12-3/TRBV12-4	TRBJ2-7	many	CASSFRTSGRTYEQYF	TGTGCCAGCAGTTTCCGGACTAGCGGGAGAACCTACGAGCAGTACTTC
TRBD1	TRBV6-1	TRBJ1-2	few	CASSEVGWDRRNGYTF	TGTGCCAGCAGTGAAGTTGGTTGGGACAGGAGGAACGGCTACACCTTC
-	TRBV6-1	TRBJ2-5	few	CASTRGLVGSGTQYF	TGTGCCAGCACCCGGGGGCTGGTTGGTTCGGGAACCCAGTACTTC
-	TRBV29-1	TRBJ1-2	once	CSVGGGIYGYTF	TGCAGCGTTGGGGGGGGGATCTATGGCTACACCTTC
TRBD1	TRBV12-3/TRBV12-4	TRBJ2-7	-	CASSPIQGPYEQYF	TGTGCCAGCAGTCCCATACAGGGGCCCTACGAGCAGTACTTC
-	TRBV2	TRBJ1-1	-	CASRGTANMNTEAFF	TGTGCCAGCAGGGGGACCGCTAACATGAACACTGAAGCTTTCTTT
-	TRBV19	TRBJ1-5	-	CASGFRGQGRYQPQHF	TGTGCCAGTGGCTTTAGAGGGCAGGGTAGGTATCAGCCCCAGCATTTT
-	TRBV20-1	TRBJ1-5	-	CSASFTYSNQPQHF	TGCAGTGCTAGCTTCACTTATAGCAATCAGCCCCAGCATTTT